These T cell receptor beta chains were read from a single sample in a study of graft-versus-host responses after intestinal transplantation. Sequenced by immunoSEQ multiplex PCR; TCRdb stores in-frame clones only, minus some. The table records about 110,000 clones, about 93% of them present only once. What these receptors recognize is not known. The sequences come from unstimulated CD8+ T cells sorted from spleen or lymph node cells, collected before intestinal transplant. The receptors were sampled from a human donor who received an intestinal transplant. Both conserved end residues are part of each CDR3. The D gene is left open where the match is weak. Clone size is not always given. Where it is, it says once, few, many or a class for expanded clones.

abundance | j_gene | d_gene | v_gene | CDR3aa | CDR3nt
- | TRBJ2-4 | TRBD2 | TRBV4-2 | CASSHPSGEGKNIQYF | TGTGCCAGCAGCCACCCCAGTGGGGAGGGCAAAAACATTCAGTACTTC
- | TRBJ2-7 | TRBD2 | TRBV7-9 | CASSLVSSGSYEQYF | TGTGCCAGCAGCTTAGTGTCTAGCGGCTCCTACGAGCAGTACTTC
- | TRBJ2-7 | TRBD1 | TRBV5-1 | CASSVDRGDEQYF | TGCGCCAGCAGCGTGGACAGGGGGGACGAGCAGTACTTC
- | TRBJ1-2 | - | TRBV6-5 | CASTPGGFGYTF | TGTGCCAGCACCCCCGGGGGATTTGGCTACACCTTC
once | TRBJ2-7 | TRBD1 | TRBV9 | CASSVEGARGAEQYF | TGTGCCAGCAGCGTAGAGGGGGCCAGGGGTGCCGAGCAGTACTTC
- | TRBJ1-1 | TRBD1 | TRBV2 | CASSVQGLNTEAFF | TGTGCCAGCAGTGTACAGGGGCTGAACACTGAAGCTTTCTTT
- | TRBJ1-5 | - | TRBV27 | CASSSGVSNQPQHF | TGTGCCAGCAGTTCGGGGGTGAGCAATCAGCCCCAGCATTTT
once | TRBJ2-7 | TRBD2 | TRBV6-5 | CASRITLAETYEQYF | TGTGCCAGCCGTATAACCCTAGCGGAGACCTACGAGCAGTACTTC
- | TRBJ2-1 | TRBD2 | TRBV15 | CATSRDPPSGYNEQFF | TGTGCCACCAGCAGAGATCCCCCTAGCGGGTACAATGAGCAGTTCTTC
- | TRBJ1-1 | - | TRBV28 | CASRFDSLNTEAFF | TGTGCCAGCAGATTTGACAGCCTGAACACTGAAGCTTTCTTT
- | TRBJ2-7 | TRBD1 | TRBV27 | CASSLGTGALGQYF | TGTGCCAGCAGTTTAGGGACAGGGGCCTTAGGGCAGTACTTC
- | TRBJ2-7 | TRBD2 | TRBV9 | CASSSSGTHYEQYF | TGTGCCAGCAGCTCCAGCGGGACTCACTACGAGCAGTACTTC
- | TRBJ2-7 | - | TRBV9 | CASSVAGGGAYEQYF | TGTGCCAGCAGCGTAGCGGGAGGGGGCGCGTACGAGCAGTACTTC
- | TRBJ1-4 | TRBD1 | TRBV6-1 | CASSPTTGTNEKLFF | TGTGCCAGCAGCCCTACGACAGGGACTAATGAAAAACTGTTTTTT
few | TRBJ2-7 | - | TRBV10-3 | CAISELDRTYEQYF | TGTGCCATCAGTGAATTAGACAGGACCTACGAGCAGTACTTC
- | TRBJ2-1 | TRBD2 | TRBV11-1 | CASSLSWTSGYNEQFF | TGTGCCAGCAGCTTAAGTTGGACTAGCGGCTACAATGAGCAGTTCTTC
- | TRBJ2-6 | - | TRBV27 | CASSYLGGSGANVLTF | TGTGCCAGCAGTTACTTAGGGGGATCTGGGGCCAACGTCCTGACTTTC
- | TRBJ2-1 | - | TRBV28 | CASSFRDEQFF | TGTGCCAGCAGTTTTCGGGATGAGCAGTTCTTC
- | TRBJ2-7 | - | TRBV30 | CAWSVGASAYEQYF | TGTGCCTGGAGTGTAGGGGCTAGCGCCTACGAGCAGTACTTC
- | TRBJ1-1 | - | TRBV5-1 | CASSLDRNTEAFF | TGCGCCAGCAGCTTGGACAGGAACACTGAAGCTTTCTTT
once | TRBJ2-7 | - | TRBV11-2 | CASSSDSYEQYF | TGTGCCAGCAGCTCGGACTCCTACGAGCAGTACTTC
- | TRBJ2-6 | - | TRBV27 | CASSILGGSGANVLTF | TGTGCCAGCAGTATTCTCGGGGGATCGGGGGCCAACGTCCTGACTTTC
- | TRBJ1-5 | - | TRBV9 | CASSSGGNQPQHF | TGTGCCAGCAGTTCGGGGGGGAATCAGCCCCAGCATTTT
- | TRBJ2-4 | - | TRBV27 | CASSPSMGGGIQYF | TGTGCCAGCAGTCCCTCAATGGGGGGCGGCATTCAGTACTTC
- | TRBJ1-5 | - | TRBV19 | CASSMRGANQPQHF | TGTGCCAGTAGTATGAGAGGAGCCAATCAGCCCCAGCATTTT
- | TRBJ2-1 | TRBD1 | TRBV5-1 | CASSFLKGQGEAYNEQFF | TGCGCCAGCAGCTTTTTAAAGGGACAGGGGGAAGCCTACAATGAGCAGTTCTTC
- | TRBJ1-2 | - | TRBV28 | CASSLWGGQNYGYTF | TGTGCCAGCAGTTTGTGGGGGGGCCAGAACTATGGCTACACCTTC
- | TRBJ2-1 | - | TRBV20-1 | CSAASGNEQFF | TGCAGTGCTGCATCGGGGAATGAGCAGTTCTTC
- | TRBJ2-3 | TRBD2 | TRBV27 | CASSATLAGENTDTQYF | TGTGCCAGCAGTGCGACGCTAGCGGGAGAGAACACAGATACGCAGTATTTT